Below are 10 T cell receptor beta chains sequenced from a single sample in a study of regulatory dendritic cells for organ transplantation. Using immunoSEQ multiplex PCR, the repertoire was profiled, and TCRdb retains in-frame clones only, with some absent. The sample includes just under 30,000 clones, nearly 80% seen only once; the top ten take approximately 2.2%. Sequencing was done on a sample of memory CD4+ T cells from blood. The subset denotes: CD45RO+ memory T cells. Every receptor here comes from a human donor in good health.

CDR3 in amino acids: CASRGPQGAQPQHF. The CDR3 nucleotides read TGTGCCAGCAGGGGGCCCCAAGGGGCCCAGCCCCAGCATTTT. The V call is TRBV6-1, the J call TRBJ1-5, with a weak D call TRBD1 (5 bases). This CDR3 comprises 14 residues. V shed 6 bases and J shed 7 bases, with 16 bases lying between them. CDR1 MNHNS and CDR2 SASEGT come from the germline V gene.

V usage is TRBV6-5 and J usage is TRBJ1-6; 7 bases match TRBD1. Germline V CDR1 and CDR2: MNHEY, SVGAGI. The junction had 10 bases not matched to a gene; V was cut back by 8 bases and J by 9 bases. The CDR3 is 14 residues long. The CDR3 nucleotides are TGTGCCAGCCGGAGAGACAGGGATCTTTCACCCCTCCACTTT. Translated, it gives CASRRDRDLSPLHF.

This chain connects TRBV9 to TRBJ2-1; maybe TRBD2 (5 bases). The CDR3 consists of 11 residues. The V end was cut by 7 bases, the J end by 9 bases, with 11 bases between. The germline CDR1 and CDR2 sequences are SGDLS and YYNGEE. CDR3 protein: CASGIEGEQFF. Written as DNA, the CDR3 is TGTGCCAGCGGGATTGAGGGTGAGCAGTTCTTC.

The chain recombines TRBV28 with TRBJ2-6; a weak D match, TRBD1 (6 bases). This CDR3 has 16 residues. With 6 bases removed from V and 2 bases from J, the gap between germline ends came to 14 bases. Germline assignment: CDR1 MDHEN and CDR2 SYDVKM. The CDR3 here is CASRITTGTGANVLTF. The CDR3 DNA follows: TGTGCCAGCAGAATTACGACAGGTACTGGGGCCAACGTCCTGACTTTC.

This clone turned up a few times. The chain is built from TRBV11-2 and TRBJ1-4, with 9 bases fitting TRBD1. J was trimmed by 7 bases and V by 6 bases; bases with no gene match: 6. The CDR3 has 14 residues. The germline gives CDR1 SGHAT, CDR2 FQNNGV. The CDR3 nucleotides are TGTGCCAGCAGTTTGACAGGGGGTTTTGAAAAACTGTTTTTT. Translation gives CASSLTGGFEKLFF.

The rearrangement links TRBV4-2 to TRBJ2-3; no definite D call. The germline V and J ends were trimmed by 4 bases and 0 bases, with 8 bases remaining between them. This CDR3 comprises 14 residues. Germline V lookup: CDR1 LGHNA, CDR2 YNFKEQ. The chain's CDR3 is CASSPSASTDTQYF. The CDR3 coding sequence is TGTGCCAGCAGCCCGTCCGCTAGCACAGATACGCAGTATTTT.

This chain connects TRBV5-6 to TRBJ1-2; the D is unclear. The germline V gene has CDR1 SGHDT and CDR2 YYEEEE. The CDR3 is 17 residues long. Trimming pared 3 bases from V and 0 bases from J, leaving 18 bases between. The CDR3 sequence is CASSSRRTGVANYGYTF. CDR3 DNA: TGTGCCAGCAGCTCCAGGAGAACGGGAGTGGCTAACTATGGCTACACCTTC.

Comment on this clone: One end of the junction is discordant with germline, which a read error may explain. The chain recombines TRBV30 with TRBJ2-7; D could derive from TRBD1 or TRBD2 (5 bases each). The CDR3 runs 13 residues. The V gene's germline CDR1 is GTSNPN and CDR2 SVGIG (reference sequence). The CDR3 here is CALHRDRPYTVDF. The CDR3 nucleotides are TGTGCCTTGCACCGGGACCGTCCATATACGGTGGACTTC.

The chain carries TRBV6-1 and TRBJ1-2; D call uncertain. CDR1 is MNHNS and CDR2 is SASEGT in the germline V gene. Trimming took off 4 bases at V and 5 bases at J, with 11 bases between the two ends. The CDR3 sequence is 13 residues long. DNA for the CDR3: TGTGCCAGCAGTGGCGGACCGACTTATGGCTACACCTTC. Translating gives CASSGGPTYGYTF.

The chain combines TRBV2 with TRBJ2-3; D is unclear. The V gene's germline CDR1 is SNHLY and CDR2 FYNNEI. V lost 6 bases and J 7 bases, leaving 5 bases between the germline ends. This CDR3 has 10 residues. The CDR3 DNA is TGTGCCAGCAGAATCCATACGCAGTATTTT. Translation gives CASRIHTQYF. The full variable domain, completed using reference TRBV2 and TRBJ2-3, is EPEVTQTPSHQVTQMGQEVILRCVPISNHLYFYWYRQILGQKVEFLVSFYNNEISEKSEIFDDQFSVERPDGSNFTLKIRSTKLEDSAMYFCASRIHTQYFGPGTRLTVL.